The clone carrying this TCR beta chain was seen at least ten times. Template material for amplifying TCR beta CDR3 regions consisted of RNA transcripts. The HTBI primer set served for first-round RT-PCR of the TCR CDR3. MiXCR, applied by TCRdb to the multiplex PCR reads, yields one record per CDR3 protein. The sample shows some 270,000 distinct CDR3 sequences, 10% to 15% of them seen only once. Germline V gene data show CDR1 as SGHVS and CDR2 as FQNEAQ. Trimming took 1 base from V and 6 from J; bases not matched to a gene: 6. This CDR3 has 14 amino acids. This specimen comes from a study of T cells in Graves' hyperthyroidism and ophthalmopathy.

The receptor comes from a woman in her twenties or thirties with Graves' hyperthyroidism that later progressed to Graves' ophthalmopathy. The sequenced material came from blood. The chain joins TRBV7-8 to TRBJ2-7, with TRBD1 identical over 7 bases. The CDR3 sequence is CASSLETGFGEQYF. The CDR3 nucleotides read TGTGCCAGCAGCTTAGAGACAGGGTTCGGCGAGCAGTACTTC.